Below are 18 T cell receptor beta chains sequenced from a single sample in a study of early T cells in non-severe SARS-CoV-2 infection. TCRdb redid the calling of the 5' RACE reads with MiXCR, one entry per CDR3 protein. The sample includes 50,000 to 65,000 distinct CDR3 sequences, around 20% seen only once; the top ten take about 17%. The material sequenced was whole blood, taken at baseline. The receptors shown here come from an adult who was a healthcare worker with PCR-confirmed SARS-CoV-2 infection or an uninfected control (not recorded which).

This rearrangement joins TRBV7-9 to TRBJ2-5, with D tentatively TRBD2 (6 bases). The CDR3 loop spans 14 amino acids. Germline V gives CDR1 SEHNR, CDR2 FQNEAQ (reference sequence). V shed 5 bases and J shed 5 bases, with 15 bases lying between them. CDR3 region: CASSLSGVEETQYF. For the CDR3, the DNA is TGTGCCAGCAGCCTCTCGGGGGTTGAGGAGACCCAGTACTTC.

The table lists this clonotype with a few counts. V is TRBV7-7 and J is TRBJ2-2; D unresolved. The length of the CDR3 is 13 residues. The germline V and J ends were trimmed by 5 bases and 2 bases, with 6 bases remaining between them. Germline CDR1 SSHAT, CDR2 FNYEAQ (reference sequence). The CDR3 nucleotides are TGTGCCAGCAGCCCCTTAAACACCGGGGAGCTGTTTTTT. Translating gives CASSPLNTGELFF. Based on the CDR3 plus reference TRBV7-7 and TRBJ2-2, the full variable domain is GAGVSQSPRYKVTKRGQDVTLRCDPISSHATLYWYQQALGQGPEFLTYFNYEAQPDKSGLPSDRFSAERPEGSISTLTIQRTEQRDSAMYRCASSPLNTGELFFGEGSRLTVL.

There are a few counts of this clonotype. The genes are TRBV5-1 and TRBJ1-1, with 11 bases fitting TRBD1. Germline trimming cut 5 bases from V and 7 bases from J; bases unmatched to any gene: 10. The V gene's germline CDR1 is SGHRS and CDR2 YFSETQ. This CDR3 has 15 amino acids. CDR3: CASRSGTGGVGEAFF. The DNA of the CDR3 is TGCGCCAGCAGATCCGGGACAGGGGGAGTCGGTGAAGCTTTCTTT.

This clonotype was counted between two and nine times. The gene calls are TRBV20-1 and TRBJ1-5; TRBD1 might be the D (6 bases). CDR3 length: 13 amino acids. Germline V gene sequence: CDR1 DFQATT, CDR2 SNEGSKA (reference sequence). V was trimmed by 7 bases and J by 0 bases, leaving 10 bases between them. The CDR3, as DNA: TGCAGTGGTGGACAGTCTAGCAATCAGCCCCAGCATTTT. Encoded protein: CSGGQSSNQPQHF.

The chain recombines TRBV7-9 with TRBJ2-7; D is unclear. This CDR3 has 20 residues. V was pared by 5 bases and J by 2 bases, with 31 bases between. Germline loops: CDR1 SEHNR, CDR2 FQNEAQ (reference sequence). The CDR3 region is CASSQARLLGPETPTYEQYF. CDR3 DNA sequence: TGTGCCAGCAGCCAGGCCCGCTTACTCGGGCCCGAAACGCCAACCTACGAGCAGTACTTC.

The chain combines TRBV7-2 with TRBJ2-3; 7 bases fit TRBD2. There are 14 residues in the CDR3. V was clipped by 0 bases and J by 4 bases; unmatched bases: 1. CDR1 SGHTA and CDR2 FQGNSA come from the germline V gene. CDR3 coding DNA: TGTGCCAGCAGCTTAGCGGGGAGGGCAGATACGCAGTATTTT. Protein sequence: CASSLAGRADTQYF.

This clonotype was seen a handful of times. This rearrangement joins TRBV12-3 or TRBV12-4 to TRBJ1-6; D ambiguous. The CDR3 consists of 14 residues. Trimming pared 5 bases from V and 8 bases from J, leaving 13 bases between. The CDR3 DNA follows: TGTGCCAGCAGTCCCACGAGAGGTGATTCACCCCTCCACTTT. This sequence encodes CASSPTRGDSPLHF.

On this clonotype: The junction departs from the called germline gene at one end, perhaps through a read error. The V gene is TRBV19, the J gene TRBJ2-1; D is unclear. Looked up from germline, CDR1 is LNHDA and CDR2 is SQIVND (reference sequence). The CDR3 extends over 15 amino acids. The CDR3 coding sequence is TGTGCCAGTCGACCCAGGCAGAGCTCCTACGATGAGCAGTTCTTC. It yields the protein CASRPRQSSYDEQFF. Looking up the rest from reference TRBV19 and TRBJ2-1 gives the full variable domain: DGGITQSPKYLFRKEGQNVTLSCEQNLNHDAMYWYRQDPGQGLRLIYYSQIVNDFQKGDIAEGYSVSREKKESFPLTVTSAQKNPTAFYLCASRPRQSSYDEQFFGPGTRLTVL.

This chain joins TRBV7-2 and TRBJ1-5; D gene uncertain. CDR1 and CDR2 (germline): SGHTA, FQGNSA. Trimming pared 6 bases from V and 9 bases from J, leaving 21 bases between. The CDR3 totals 15 residues. The CDR3: CASSDSGIRGWPQHF. CDR3 coding DNA: TGTGCCAGCAGTGACTCGGGGATCCGCGGTTGGCCCCAGCATTTT.

This clonotype has a handful of counts. The V and J genes are TRBV30 and TRBJ2-3; 8 nucleotides agree with TRBD2. Germline V CDR1 and CDR2: GTSNPN, SVGIG (reference sequence). This CDR3 is built from 12 residues. V shed 7 bases and J 8 bases; nucleotides not matched to a gene: 8. CDR3 in DNA: TGTGCCTATTGGCCAGCGGGGGTTACGCAGTATTTT. This codes for CAYWPAGVTQYF.

This clonotype has just a few counts. The chain combines TRBV14 with TRBJ1-3; D gene ambiguous. With 1 base removed from V and 0 bases from J, the gap between germline ends came to 7 bases. The CDR3 runs 15 residues. CDR1 SGHDN and CDR2 FVKESK come from the germline V gene. CDR3 residues: CASSQGRYSGNTIYF. The CDR3, as DNA: TGTGCCAGCAGCCAAGGACGGTACTCTGGAAACACCATATATTTT. Full variable domain (outside the CDR3, taken from reference TRBV14 and TRBJ1-3): EAGVTQFPSHSVIEKGQTVTLRCDPISGHDNLYWYRRVMGKEIKFLLHFVKESKQDESGMPNNRFLAERTGGTYSTLKVQPAELEDSGVYFCASSQGRYSGNTIYFGEGSWLTVV.

There are a few counts of this clonotype. The chain combines TRBV5-8 with TRBJ1-1, with D uncertain. Per the germline V gene, CDR1 is SGHTS and CDR2 is YDEGEE. The CDR3 length is 16 residues. Trimming removed 4 bases from V and 1 base from J, with 17 bases in between. The DNA of the CDR3 is TGTGCCAGCAGCCCAGAACCCGGGCTCAGGAACACTGAAGCTTTCTTT. It codes for CASSPEPGLRNTEAFF.

The chain employs TRBV5-1 and TRBJ2-1; D is uncertain. Trimming removed 1 base at V and 3 bases at J, with 11 bases between. The germline CDR1 and CDR2 sequences are SGHRS and YFSETQ. The CDR3 covers 15 residues. The CDR3 protein is CASSLLQGSYNEQFF. The CDR3 DNA is TGCGCCAGCAGCTTGTTACAAGGAAGCTACAATGAGCAGTTCTTC.

CDR3 sequence reads: CASSIRDKLFF. CDR3 in DNA: TGTGCCAGTAGTATTCGTGACAAACTGTTTTTT. This chain connects TRBV19 to TRBJ1-4, with D uncertain. V shed 3 bases and J shed 11 bases, with 7 bases lying between them. The CDR3 contains 11 residues. Germline CDR1 reads LNHDA; CDR2 reads SQIVND (reference sequence).

This chain joins TRBV6-2 or TRBV6-3 and TRBJ2-3; D possibly uses TRBD1 or TRBD2 (5 bases each). This CDR3 spans 14 amino acids. V lost 6 bases and J 5 bases, leaving 15 bases between the germline ends. CDR1 is MNHEY and CDR2 is SVGEGT in the germline V gene. CDR3 residues: CASRYRGAGDTQYF. DNA of the CDR3: TGTGCCAGCAGGTATCGAGGGGCCGGAGATACGCAGTATTTT.

V and J are TRBV29-1 and TRBJ2-7; the D gene is possibly TRBD1 (6 bases). Germline CDR1 and CDR2: SQVTM and ANQGSEA. Deletions cut 0 bases from V and 1 base from J, with 7 bases between. The CDR3 is made up of 13 amino acids. The CDR3 DNA is TGCAGCGTTGAAGATACAGGGTCCTACGAGCAGTACTTC. Protein: CSVEDTGSYEQYF.

This clonotype was detected only a few times. This chain links TRBV29-1 with TRBJ1-2, with D perhaps matching TRBD1 (6 bases). V shed 3 bases and J shed 4 bases, with 12 bases lying between them. The CDR3 sequence is 13 residues long. Germline values: CDR1 SQVTM, CDR2 ANQGSEA. The CDR3 sequence: CSVEAQGVYGYTF. In DNA, the CDR3 is TGCAGCGTTGAGGCACAGGGCGTCTATGGCTACACCTTC.

This chain connects TRBV29-1 to TRBJ1-1; the D is unclear. Germline-derived CDR1 and CDR2 are SQVTM and ANQGSEA. V lost 6 bases, J lost 2 bases, and 22 bases lay in between. The CDR3 extends over 16 amino acids. CDR3 in DNA: TGCAGCGTCAAGTCTATGAAGCTTCATTCCAACACTGAAGCTTTCTTT. This gives the protein CSVKSMKLHSNTEAFF. The variable domain in full, completed from reference TRBV29-1 and TRBJ1-1, reads SAVISQKPSRDICQRGTSLTIQCQVDSQVTMMFWYRQQPGQSLTLIATANQGSEATYESGFVIDKFPISRPNLTFSTLTVSNMSPEDSSIYLCSVKSMKLHSNTEAFFGQGTRLTVV.